This is a list of T cell receptor beta chains from one sample in a study of tumor-infiltrating lymphocytes in primary liver carcinoma. In TCRdb, the multiplex PCR reads were re-called with MiXCR into one record per CDR3 protein. The sample lists around 100,000 distinct CDR3 sequences; 55% to 70% were seen once. Sequences were obtained from liver tumor tissue from sampling region 5. These receptors came from a woman aged 55-70 years with primary liver carcinoma and hepatitis B virus infection. Both conserved end residues are part of each CDR3.

j_call | v_call | cdr3_aa
TRBJ2-2 | TRBV11-2 | CPSSSSTGGAGVLFF
TRBJ2-5 | TRBV11-2 | CASNFDRSGETQCF
TRBJ2-1 | TRBV10-1 | CASSVGDTRNEQFF
TRBJ2-3 | TRBV20-1 | CSVKLAPGAYGDTQYF
TRBJ2-6 | TRBV10-2 | CATEGLAGFSGANVPTF
TRBJ2-6 | TRBV11-1 | CACSPPTGSSGANVLTF
TRBJ2-7 | TRBV5-1 | CASSWGLAQKYEQYF
TRBJ2-5 | TRBV7-6 | CASSINRGQETQYF
TRBJ2-1 | TRBV18 | CASSPPIVTGDLYNEQFF
TRBJ2-1 | TRBV7-8 | CASSLGIGHVKNEQFF
TRBJ2-7 | TRBV11-2 | CASSLERGGLAGDVYEQYF
TRBJ2-7 | TRBV11-3 | CASSLSGQEYEQYF
TRBJ2-7 | TRBV7-9 | CASSSDMRYSYEQYF
TRBJ2-5 | TRBV13 | CASSDAVTRKQGTQYF
TRBJ2-3 | TRBV11-1 | CATSLENSRTTDTQYF
TRBJ2-5 | TRBV5-1 | CASSFGYLAGVGETQYF
TRBJ2-2 | TRBV11-2 | CVSSLDRTWGLFF
TRBJ2-1 | TRBV11-2 | CTSSSGPGSYDEQFF
TRBJ2-1 | TRBV7-8 | CASSFGGSYNEQFF
TRBJ2-7 | TRBV6-5 | CASSYARQPSSYEQYF
TRBJ2-1 | TRBV6-6 | CASRSAQGQSKTNVQFF
TRBJ2-1 | TRBV6-5 | CASSTEGLYNEQFF
TRBJ2-2 | TRBV6-4 | CAGSRLAGDTGELLF
TRBJ2-1 | TRBV6-1 | CASRDTSGNHLSDEQFF
TRBJ1-2 | TRBV7-8 | CDSSPQVGTGTLYGYTF
TRBJ2-6 | TRBV7-3 | CTSSLTIPGARANVLTF
TRBJ2-2 | TRBV6-6 | CASSQVRGEAAGELFF
TRBJ2-1 | TRBV11-3 | CASSLTSGRAYEQFF
TRBJ2-5 | TRBV7-9 | CASSSRTSGNKEAQYF